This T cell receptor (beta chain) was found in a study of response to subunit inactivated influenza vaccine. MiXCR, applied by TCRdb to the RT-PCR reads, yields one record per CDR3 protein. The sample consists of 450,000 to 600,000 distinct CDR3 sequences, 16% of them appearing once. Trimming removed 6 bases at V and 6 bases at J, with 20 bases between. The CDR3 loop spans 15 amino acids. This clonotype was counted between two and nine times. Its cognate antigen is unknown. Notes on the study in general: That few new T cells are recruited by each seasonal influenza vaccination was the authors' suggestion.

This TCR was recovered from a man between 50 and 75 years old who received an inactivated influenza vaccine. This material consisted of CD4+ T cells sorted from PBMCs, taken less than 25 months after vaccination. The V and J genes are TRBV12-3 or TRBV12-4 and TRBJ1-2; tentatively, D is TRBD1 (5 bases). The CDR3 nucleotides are TGTGCCAGCAGAGAGGAGGGGATGGGGCGGGATGGCTACACCTTC. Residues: CASREEGMGRDGYTF.